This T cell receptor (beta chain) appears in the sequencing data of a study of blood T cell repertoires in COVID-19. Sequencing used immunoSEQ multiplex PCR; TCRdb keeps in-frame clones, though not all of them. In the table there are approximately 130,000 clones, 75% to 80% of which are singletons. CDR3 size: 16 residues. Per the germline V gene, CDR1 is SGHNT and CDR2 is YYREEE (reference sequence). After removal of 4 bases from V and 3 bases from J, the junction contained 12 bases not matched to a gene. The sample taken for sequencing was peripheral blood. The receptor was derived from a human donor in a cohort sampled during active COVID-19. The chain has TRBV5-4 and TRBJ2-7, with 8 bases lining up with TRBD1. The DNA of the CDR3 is TGTGCCAGCAGCCCCCCCGGGCAGGGGGCGCTCTACGAGCAGTACTTC. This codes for CASSPPGQGALYEQYF.